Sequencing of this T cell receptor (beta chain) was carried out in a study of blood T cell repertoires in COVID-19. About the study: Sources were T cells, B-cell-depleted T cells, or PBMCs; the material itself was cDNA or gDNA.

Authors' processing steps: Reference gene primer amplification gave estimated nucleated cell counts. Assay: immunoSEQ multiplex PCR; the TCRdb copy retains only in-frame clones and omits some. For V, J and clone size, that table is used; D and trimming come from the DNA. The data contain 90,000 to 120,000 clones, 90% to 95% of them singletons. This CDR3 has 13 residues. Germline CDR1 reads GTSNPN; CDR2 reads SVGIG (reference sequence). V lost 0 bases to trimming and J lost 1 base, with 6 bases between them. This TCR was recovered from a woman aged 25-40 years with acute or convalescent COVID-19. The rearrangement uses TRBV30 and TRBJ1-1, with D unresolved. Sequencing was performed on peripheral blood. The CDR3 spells CAWSVESNTEAFF. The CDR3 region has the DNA TGTGCCTGGAGTGTCGAGTCGAACACTGAAGCTTTCTTT.